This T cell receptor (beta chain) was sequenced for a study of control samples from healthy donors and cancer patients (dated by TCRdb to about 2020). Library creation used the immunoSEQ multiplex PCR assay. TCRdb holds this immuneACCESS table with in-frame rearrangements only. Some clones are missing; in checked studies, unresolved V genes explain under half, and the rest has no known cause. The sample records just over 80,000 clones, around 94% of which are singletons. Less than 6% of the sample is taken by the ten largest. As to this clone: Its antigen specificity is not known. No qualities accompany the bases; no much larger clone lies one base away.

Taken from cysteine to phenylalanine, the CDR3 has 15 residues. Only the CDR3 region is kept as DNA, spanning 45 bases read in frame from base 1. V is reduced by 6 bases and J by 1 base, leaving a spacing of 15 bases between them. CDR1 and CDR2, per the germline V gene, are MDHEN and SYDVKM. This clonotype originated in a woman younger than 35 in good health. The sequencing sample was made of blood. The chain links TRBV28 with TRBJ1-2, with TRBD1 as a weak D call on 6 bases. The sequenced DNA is TGTGCCAGCAGACTAAAAGGGGGATTTAACTATGGCTACACCTTC. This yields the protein CASRLKGGFNYGYTF.